This TCR beta chain was retrieved from a study of T cells after yellow fever vaccination. Study-wide results and limits: There was a small share of clonotypes that showed up in both the CD4 and CD8 compartments. Abundant contaminating clonotypes from the bulk population could appear in FACS-sorted repertoires. A large majority of primary-vaccination clones showed up again after the booster (96% CD4, about 90% CD8).

A word on this clonotype: What it recognizes is unknown.

This CDR3 contains 15 residues. Conversion of TCR transcripts into cDNA relied on 5'RACE template switching, which added a universal primer site and UMIs. TCRdb called the 5' RACE reads again in MiXCR, with one record for every CDR3 protein. The sample records about 630,000 distinct CDR3 sequences, 12% being singletons. This sequence was found in a man aged 25-45 years who received the YFV17D yellow fever vaccine. The source was PBMCs, collected on the day of the yellow fever booster vaccination. The chain has TRBV21-1 and TRBJ2-7. TRBV21-1 is labeled a pseudogene. CDR3 nucleotide sequence: TGTGCCAGCAGCAAGGTCTCCGAGACCTCCTACGAGCAGTACTTC. The encoded protein is CASSKVSETSYEQYF.